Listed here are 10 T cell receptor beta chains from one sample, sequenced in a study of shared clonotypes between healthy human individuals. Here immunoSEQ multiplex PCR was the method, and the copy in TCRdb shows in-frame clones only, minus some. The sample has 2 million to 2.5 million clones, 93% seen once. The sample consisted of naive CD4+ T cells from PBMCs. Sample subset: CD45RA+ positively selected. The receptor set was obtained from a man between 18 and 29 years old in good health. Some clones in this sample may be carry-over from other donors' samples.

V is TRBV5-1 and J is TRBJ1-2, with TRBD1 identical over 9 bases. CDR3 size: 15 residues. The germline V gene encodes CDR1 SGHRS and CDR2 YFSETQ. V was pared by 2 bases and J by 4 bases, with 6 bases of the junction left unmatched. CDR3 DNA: TGCGCCAGCAGCTTCCGGGACAGGGACCGCTATGGCTACACCTTC. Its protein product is CASSFRDRDRYGYTF.

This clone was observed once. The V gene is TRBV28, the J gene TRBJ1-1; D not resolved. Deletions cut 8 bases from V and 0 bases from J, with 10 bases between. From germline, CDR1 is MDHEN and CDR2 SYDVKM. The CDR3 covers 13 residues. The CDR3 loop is CASSREMNTEAFF. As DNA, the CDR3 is TGTGCCAGCTCCCGGGAGATGAACACTGAAGCTTTCTTT.

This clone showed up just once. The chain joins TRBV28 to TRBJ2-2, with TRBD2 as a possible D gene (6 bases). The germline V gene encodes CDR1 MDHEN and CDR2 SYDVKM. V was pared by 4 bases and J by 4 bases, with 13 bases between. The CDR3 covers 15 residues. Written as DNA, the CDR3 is TGTGCCAGCAGTTCCTCGGGACTCCGCACCGGGGAGCTGTTTTTT. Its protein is CASSSSGLRTGELFF.

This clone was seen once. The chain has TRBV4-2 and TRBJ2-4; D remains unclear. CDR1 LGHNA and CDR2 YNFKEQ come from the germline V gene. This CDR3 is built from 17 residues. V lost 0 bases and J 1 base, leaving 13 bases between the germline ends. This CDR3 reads CASSQDRAASAKNIQYF. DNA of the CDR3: TGTGCCAGCAGCCAAGATAGGGCAGCCTCTGCCAAAAACATTCAGTACTTC.

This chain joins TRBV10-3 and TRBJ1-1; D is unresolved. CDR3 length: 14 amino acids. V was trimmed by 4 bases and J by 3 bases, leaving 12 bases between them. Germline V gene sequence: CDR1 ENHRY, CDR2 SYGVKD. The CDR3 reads CAISGHETYTEAFF. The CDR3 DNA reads TGTGCCATCAGTGGCCACGAGACCTACACTGAAGCTTTCTTT.

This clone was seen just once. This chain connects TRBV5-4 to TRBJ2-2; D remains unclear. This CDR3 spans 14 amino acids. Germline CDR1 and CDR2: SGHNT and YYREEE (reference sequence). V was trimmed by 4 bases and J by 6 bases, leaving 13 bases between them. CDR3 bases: TGTGCCAGCAGCACCCCACCGGGTGCCGGGGAGCTGTTTTTT. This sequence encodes CASSTPPGAGELFF.

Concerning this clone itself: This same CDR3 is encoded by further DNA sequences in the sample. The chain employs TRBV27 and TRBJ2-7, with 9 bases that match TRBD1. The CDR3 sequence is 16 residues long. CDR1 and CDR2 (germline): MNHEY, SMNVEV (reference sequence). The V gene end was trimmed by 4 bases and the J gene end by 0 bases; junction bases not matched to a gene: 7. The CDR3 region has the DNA TGTGCCAGCAGTTCATACGGACAGGGGAGCTCCTACGAGCAGTACTTC. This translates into CASSSYGQGSSYEQYF.

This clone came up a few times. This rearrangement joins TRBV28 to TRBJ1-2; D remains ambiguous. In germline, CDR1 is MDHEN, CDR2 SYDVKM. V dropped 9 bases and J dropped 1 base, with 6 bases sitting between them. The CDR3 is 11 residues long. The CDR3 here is CASCLNYGYTF. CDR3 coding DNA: TGTGCCAGTTGCCTTAACTATGGCTACACCTTC.

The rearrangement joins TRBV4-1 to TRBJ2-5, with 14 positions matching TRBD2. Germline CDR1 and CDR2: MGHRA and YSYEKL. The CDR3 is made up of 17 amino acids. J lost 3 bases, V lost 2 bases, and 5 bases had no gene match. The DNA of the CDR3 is TGCGCCAGCAGCCAACCCGGGGGACTAGCGGGAGAAGAGACCCAGTACTTC. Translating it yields CASSQPGGLAGEETQYF.

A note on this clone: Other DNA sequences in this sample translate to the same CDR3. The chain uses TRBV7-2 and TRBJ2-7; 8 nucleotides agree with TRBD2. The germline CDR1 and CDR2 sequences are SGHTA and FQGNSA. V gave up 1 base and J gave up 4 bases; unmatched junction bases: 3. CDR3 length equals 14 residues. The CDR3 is CASSLGSGVYEQYF. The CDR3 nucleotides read TGTGCCAGCAGCTTAGGTAGCGGGGTATACGAGCAGTACTTC. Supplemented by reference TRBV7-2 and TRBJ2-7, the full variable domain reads GAGVSQSPSNKVTEKGKDVELRCDPISGHTALYWYRQSLGQGLEFLIYFQGNSAPDKSGLPSDRFSAERTGGSVSTLTIQRTQQEDSAVYLCASSLGSGVYEQYFGPGTRLTVT.